Below, 30 T cell receptor beta chains from the same sample are listed, as sequenced in a study of OX40 agonist ivuxolimab in advanced cancers. Measured with immunoSEQ multiplex PCR; TCRdb has only the in-frame clones, and not every one. The sample lists 80,000 to 95,000 clones, approximately 91% occurring once. The material was CD4+ or CD8+ T cells sorted from blood, obtained in a trial of the OX40 agonist ivuxolimab. These receptors originate from an adult with an advanced solid tumor such as melanoma, head and neck, liver or kidney cancer.

The chain recombines TRBV28 with TRBJ2-3; D perhaps matches TRBD2 (6 bases). The CDR3 runs 16 residues. Trimming left V 4 bases short and J 3 bases short, with 17 bases between. CDR1 and CDR2 (germline): MDHEN, SYDVKM. CDR3 in amino acids: CASSSNRDSRTDTQYF. CDR3 coding DNA: TGTGCCAGCAGTTCAAACCGGGACTCACGGACAGATACGCAGTATTTT.

The chain combines TRBV7-8 with TRBJ1-2, with unresolved D. There are 13 residues in the CDR3. The ends were cut back, 1 base at V and 0 bases at J, with 3 bases in the middle. Per germline, CDR1 SGHVS and CDR2 FQNEAQ. The CDR3 nucleotides read TGTGCCAGCAGCTTAGGACCTAACTATGGCTACACCTTC. Translation: CASSLGPNYGYTF.

This chain links TRBV7-8 with TRBJ1-6; D not resolved. Trimming took off 0 bases at V and 10 bases at J, with 10 bases between the two ends. The CDR3 totals 14 residues. Germline loops: CDR1 SGHVS, CDR2 FQNEAQ. The CDR3 sequence is CASSLAEGGSPLHF. In DNA, the CDR3 is TGTGCCAGCAGCTTAGCCGAGGGCGGCTCACCCCTCCACTTT.

The V call is TRBV7-2, the J call TRBJ1-5, with D possibly TRBD1 on 5 matching bases. The CDR3 extends over 14 amino acids. Germline V CDR1 and CDR2: SGHTA, FQGNSA. V was clipped by 4 bases and J by 5 bases, with 12 bases between them. In DNA form, the CDR3 reads TGTGCCAGCAGCTCGGACGCAGGGCATCAGCCCCAGCATTTT. It yields the protein CASSSDAGHQPQHF.

This rearrangement joins TRBV7-3 to TRBJ1-1; 7 nucleotides line up with TRBD1. Germline assignment: CDR1 SGHTA and CDR2 FQGTGA. V was clipped by 8 bases and J by 5 bases; unmatched bases: 8. The CDR3 is 13 amino acids. The chain's CDR3 is CASSQGGVTEAFF. In DNA form, the CDR3 reads TGTGCCAGCTCCCAGGGGGGAGTGACTGAAGCTTTCTTT.

The chain links TRBV5-6 to TRBJ1-1; D remains unclear. This CDR3 comprises 14 residues. CDR1 and CDR2 from the germline V gene are SGHDT and YYEEEE. V lost 0 bases and J lost 1, with 7 bases in between. The CDR3 sequence is CASSLVLGNTEAFF. The CDR3 coding sequence is TGTGCCAGCAGCTTGGTCCTCGGGAACACTGAAGCTTTCTTT.

The chain uses TRBV7-3 and TRBJ2-3; maybe TRBD2 (6 bases). CDR3 length: 15 amino acids. Germline lookup yields CDR1 SGHTA and CDR2 FQGTGA. V lost 1 base to trimming and J lost 8 bases, with 16 bases between them. CDR3 nucleotides: TGTGCCAGCAGCTTAATTGCCTCGGGAGAGGGTACGCAGTATTTT. Residues: CASSLIASGEGTQYF.

The chain combines TRBV28 with TRBJ2-5; no firm D call. This CDR3 has 13 residues. V was shortened by 5 bases and J by 1 base, with 8 bases between the two germline ends. Germline CDR1 and CDR2: MDHEN and SYDVKM. The CDR3 coding sequence is TGTGCCAGCAGTACTATCGGCCAAGAGACCCAGTACTTC. It specifies CASSTIGQETQYF.

The chain has TRBV6-4 and TRBJ2-3; D gene ambiguous. CDR3 length: 14 residues. Trimming left V 4 bases short and J 4 bases short, with 12 bases between. In germline, CDR1 is MRHNA, CDR2 SNTAGT. CDR3 bases: TGTGCCAGCAGTGGTAATAGCCTCGCAGATACGCAGTATTTT. Translated, it gives CASSGNSLADTQYF.

The chain recombines TRBV27 with TRBJ2-3; 12 bases align to TRBD2. This CDR3 is 17 amino acids long. From germline, CDR1 is MNHEY and CDR2 SMNVEV (reference sequence). The V segment lost 2 bases and the J segment 2 bases; nucleotides outside the gene matches: 5. CDR3 DNA sequence: TGTGCCAGCAGTTTACGACTAGCGGGGGCCTTCACAGATACGCAGTATTTT. Translating it yields CASSLRLAGAFTDTQYF.

V is TRBV4-1 and J is TRBJ1-4; D unclear. Deletions cut 1 base from V and 5 bases from J, with 11 bases between. Per the germline V gene, CDR1 is MGHRA and CDR2 is YSYEKL. There are 15 residues in the CDR3. The CDR3 region is CASSQVGQINEKLFF. The DNA of the CDR3 is TGCGCCAGCAGCCAAGTTGGGCAGATAAATGAAAAACTGTTTTTT.

The V gene is TRBV4-2, the J gene TRBJ2-5; D is perhaps TRBD2 (5 bases). CDR3 length: 14 residues. Trimming shortened V by 5 bases and J by 1 base, and 11 bases separated the two germline ends. In germline, CDR1 is LGHNA, CDR2 YNFKEQ. CDR3: CASSKREAQETQYF. The CDR3, as DNA: TGTGCCAGCAGCAAGAGGGAAGCCCAAGAGACCCAGTACTTC.

This clone was observed a few times. The rearrangement links TRBV29-1 to TRBJ1-4; no clear D gene. V was pared by 7 bases and J by 2 bases, with 5 bases between. CDR1 is SQVTM, CDR2 ANQGSEA, per germline. The CDR3 runs 11 residues. This CDR3 is CSGATNEKLFF. The CDR3, as DNA: TGCAGCGGGGCTACTAATGAAAAACTGTTTTTT.

The chain carries TRBV11-2 and TRBJ2-3; 14 bases line up with TRBD2. In germline, CDR1 is SGHAT, CDR2 FQNNGV. The junction had 9 bases not matched to a gene; V was cut back by 2 bases and J by 5 bases. The CDR3 covers 18 residues. The CDR3 protein is CASSLTPTSGGAGDTQYF. The DNA for the CDR3 is TGTGCCAGCAGCTTAACCCCGACTAGCGGGGGGGCCGGAGATACGCAGTATTTT.

The chain recombines TRBV18 with TRBJ2-3, with 10 bases matching TRBD1. After removal of 0 bases from V and 5 bases from J, the junction contained 2 bases not matched to a gene. Germline CDR1 KGHSH, CDR2 LQKENI. CDR3 length: 15 residues. This CDR3 is CASSPPGQGIDTQYF. The CDR3, as DNA: TGTGCCAGCTCACCACCGGGACAGGGGATAGATACGCAGTATTTT.

This chain links TRBV6-1 with TRBJ1-1; a weak D match, TRBD1 (6 bases). Germline-derived CDR1 and CDR2 are MNHNS and SASEGT. The CDR3 covers 15 residues. Trimming stripped 6 bases from V and 7 bases from J, with 21 bases between. The CDR3: CASREGWGQESEAFF. The CDR3 nucleotides are TGTGCCAGCAGAGAGGGATGGGGGCAAGAAAGTGAAGCTTTCTTT.

This clone has more than one count but fewer than ten. At one of its ends the junction is not consistent with the germline gene, which may arise from a read error. The J gene is TRBJ1-5, the V gene TRBV28; TRBD1 aligns across 9 bases. The CDR3 has 15 residues. Germline-derived CDR1 and CDR2 are MDHEN and SYDVKM. This CDR3 reads CASSLGTGSNPPQHF. For the CDR3, the DNA is TGTGCCAGCAGTTTAGGGACAGGGAGTAATCCGCCCCAGCATTTT.

Notes on this clone: The same CDR3 arises from other DNA sequences in this sample as well. The chain has TRBV5-6 and TRBJ1-5; 7 nucleotides match TRBD1. V was pared by 4 bases and J by 1 base, with 2 bases of the junction left unmatched. This CDR3 is 14 amino acids long. Germline V gene lookup returns CDR1 SGHDT and CDR2 YYEEEE. The CDR3 region has the DNA TGTGCCAGCAGCCTACAGGGGAGCAATCAGCCCCAGCATTTT. Protein product: CASSLQGSNQPQHF.

The rearrangement links TRBV28 to TRBJ2-1; D is ambiguous. The V end lost 1 base, the J end lost 9 bases, and 10 bases lay between the germline ends. The CDR3 is made up of 13 amino acids. Per germline, CDR1 MDHEN and CDR2 SYDVKM. The CDR3 sequence is CASSLSSPVEQFF. The CDR3, as DNA: TGTGCCAGCAGTTTATCATCTCCCGTTGAGCAGTTCTTC. The full variable domain, its missing parts supplied by reference TRBV28 and TRBJ2-1, is DVKVTQSSRYLVKRTGEKVFLECVQDMDHENMFWYRQDPGLGLRLIYFSYDVKMKEKGDIPEGYSVSREKKERFSLILESASTNQTSMYLCASSLSSPVEQFFGPGTRLTVL.

The chain links TRBV11-2 to TRBJ2-1; TRBD2 is a possible D gene (6 bases). The CDR3 is 15 amino acids. Per the germline V gene, CDR1 is SGHAT and CDR2 is FQNNGV. The germline V and J ends were trimmed by 4 bases and 9 bases, with 19 bases remaining between them. The chain's CDR3 is CASSSRLGFGAEQFF. CDR3 coding DNA: TGTGCCAGCAGCTCTCGACTAGGCTTCGGGGCTGAGCAGTTCTTC.

The chain is built from TRBV7-2 and TRBJ1-1; D gene ambiguous. The V and J ends lost 2 bases and 4 bases respectively, with 23 bases between them. From germline, CDR1 is SGHTA and CDR2 FQGNSA. The CDR3 totals 18 residues. CDR3 in DNA: TGTGCCAGCAGCTTAACAAGCGGTACGGTCTTTTTAGGCACTGAAGCTTTCTTT. Encoded protein: CASSLTSGTVFLGTEAFF.

The V gene is TRBV28, the J gene TRBJ2-7, with TRBD1 matching 8 bases. The germline V gene has CDR1 MDHEN and CDR2 SYDVKM. V lost 8 bases to trimming and J lost 5 bases; unmatched junction nucleotides: 5. CDR3 length: 12 amino acids. The CDR3, as DNA: TGTGCCAGCTTAGACAGGGGCCACGAGCAGTACTTC. Its protein product is CASLDRGHEQYF.

The chain links TRBV19 to TRBJ2-2; D remains ambiguous. There are 14 residues in the CDR3. CDR1 is LNHDA and CDR2 is SQIVND in the germline V gene (reference sequence). V was pared by 1 base and J by 2 bases, with 5 bases between. The CDR3 bases are TGTGCCAGTAGTATAGGTCCCAACACCGGGGAGCTGTTTTTT. This gives the protein CASSIGPNTGELFF.

This chain uses TRBV6-5 with TRBJ1-1, with D possibly being TRBD1 (5 bases). Looked up from germline, CDR1 is MNHEY and CDR2 is SVGAGI. Trimming cost V 4 bases and J 5 bases, with 11 bases left between them. This CDR3 comprises 13 residues. The CDR3 nucleotides are TGTGCCAGCAGTTTACCGGAGGGGACTGAAGCTTTCTTT. Encoded protein: CASSLPEGTEAFF.

The chain combines TRBV28 with TRBJ1-5; 7 bases line up with TRBD1. This CDR3 spans 14 amino acids. V shed 2 bases and J 5 bases; nucleotides not matched to a gene: 3. Germline V lookup: CDR1 MDHEN, CDR2 SYDVKM. The CDR3 protein is CASSLGTGDQPQHF. As DNA, the CDR3 is TGTGCCAGCAGTTTAGGAACAGGGGATCAGCCCCAGCATTTT.

This sequence joins TRBV6-1 and TRBJ2-5; TRBD2 matches 9 bases. The CDR3 contains 18 residues. The V segment lost 1 base and the J segment 2 bases; nucleotides outside the gene matches: 11. Germline loops: CDR1 MNHNS, CDR2 SASEGT. CDR3 protein: CASSEEMWRTSAQETQYF. CDR3 DNA sequence: TGTGCCAGCAGTGAAGAGATGTGGAGGACTAGCGCTCAAGAGACCCAGTACTTC.

CDR3 in DNA: TGTGCCAGCAGCTTAGCAGGGAGGGGGGATACGCAGTATTTT. Residues: CASSLAGRGDTQYF. J is TRBJ2-3 and V is TRBV7-2; D possibly corresponds to TRBD2 (7 bases). The CDR3 has 14 amino acids. Germline values: CDR1 SGHTA, CDR2 FQGNSA. The germline V and J ends were trimmed by 0 bases and 6 bases, with 10 bases remaining between them.

A few counts support this clone. J is TRBJ2-7 and V is TRBV5-1; 13 positions match TRBD2. Trimming at V came to 1 base and at J to 4 bases, leaving 2 bases not matched to a gene. CDR3 size: 15 residues. CDR1 is SGHRS, CDR2 YFSETQ, per germline. The CDR3 here is CASSLTSGGAYEQYF. CDR3 DNA: TGCGCCAGCAGCTTGACTAGCGGGGGGGCGTACGAGCAGTACTTC.

This clone has a single count. The CDR3: CASSTVGQGTFSYGYTF. DNA for the CDR3: TGTGCCAGTAGTACTGTTGGACAGGGGACATTCTCGTATGGCTACACCTTC. This chain joins TRBV19 and TRBJ1-2, with 9 positions matching TRBD1. Looked up from germline, CDR1 is LNHDA and CDR2 is SQIVND (reference sequence). V gave up 4 bases and J gave up 5 bases; unmatched junction bases: 14. The CDR3 is 17 amino acids.

The CDR3 coding sequence is TGTGCCAGCAGAATACAGGGGATCGAGCAGTACTTC. Amino acid sequence: CASRIQGIEQYF. V gene TRBV6-6 combines with J gene TRBJ2-7; 7 bases map to TRBD1. Germline CDR1 is MNHNY and CDR2 is SVGAGI (reference sequence). The J segment lost 6 bases and the V segment lost 6 bases, leaving 5 bases of the junction unmatched. This CDR3 has 12 amino acids.